The sample holds many counts of the clone carrying this T cell receptor beta chain. Its antigen is as yet unknown. The data stem from a study of T cells in Graves' hyperthyroidism and ophthalmopathy. Study results and limitations: Ophthalmopathy got predicted by the model a median around 6.6 months before its onset. Ophthalmopathy stood apart from stable hyperthyroidism in a 13 V-J model.

Extraction of PBMCs used 8 to 10 ml of fresh peripheral blood. RNA transcripts yielded amplified TCR beta CDR3 regions. HTBI primers were the set used in a first-round RT-PCR of the TCR CDR3. One entry per CDR3 protein results from TCRdb running MiXCR on the multiplex PCR reads. The sample comprises 350,000 to 500,000 distinct CDR3 sequences, roughly 13% of which are singletons, and about 5% rests with the top ten. This receptor was identified in a woman between 18 and 29 years old with Graves' hyperthyroidism. The specimen sequenced was blood.

The CDR3 region is CASSLEDETEAFF. Here the CDR3 DNA reads TGTGCCAGCAGCTTAGAGGACGAGACTGAAGCTTTCTTT. V gene TRBV11-2 combines with J gene TRBJ1-1; no clear D gene. V was trimmed by 0 bases and J by 5 bases, leaving 7 bases between them. The germline gives CDR1 SGHAT, CDR2 FQNNGV. The CDR3 spans 13 residues.